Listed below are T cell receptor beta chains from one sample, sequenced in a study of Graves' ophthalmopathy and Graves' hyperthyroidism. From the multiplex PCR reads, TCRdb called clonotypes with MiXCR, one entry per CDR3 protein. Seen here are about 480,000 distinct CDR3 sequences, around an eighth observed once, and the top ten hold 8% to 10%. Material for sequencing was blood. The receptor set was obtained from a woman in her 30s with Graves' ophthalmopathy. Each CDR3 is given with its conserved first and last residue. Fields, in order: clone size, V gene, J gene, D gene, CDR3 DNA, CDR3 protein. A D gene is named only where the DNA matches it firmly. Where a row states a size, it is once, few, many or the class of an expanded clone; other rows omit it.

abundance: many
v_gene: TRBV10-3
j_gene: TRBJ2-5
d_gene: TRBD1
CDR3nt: TGTGCCATCAGTGAGCGGACAGGGCTGGAGACCCAGTACTTC
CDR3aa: CAISERTGLETQYF

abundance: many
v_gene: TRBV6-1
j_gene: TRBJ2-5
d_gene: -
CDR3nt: TGTGCCAGCCAAGGTCAAGGTCAGGGGATGGAGACCCAGTACTTC
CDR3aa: CASQGQGQGMETQYF

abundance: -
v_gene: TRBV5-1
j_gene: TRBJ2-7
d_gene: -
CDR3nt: TGCGCCAGCAGCCAACCAGACTACGAGCAGTACTTC
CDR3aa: CASSQPDYEQYF

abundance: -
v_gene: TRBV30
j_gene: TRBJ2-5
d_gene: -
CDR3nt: TGTGCCTGGAGAGGTGGGGCGGGGGAGACCCAGTACTTC
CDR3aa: CAWRGGAGETQYF

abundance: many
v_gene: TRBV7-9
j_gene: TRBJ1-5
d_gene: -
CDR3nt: TGTGCCAGCAGCTTCCCGTCAGGTCAGCCCCAGCATTTT
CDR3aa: CASSFPSGQPQHF

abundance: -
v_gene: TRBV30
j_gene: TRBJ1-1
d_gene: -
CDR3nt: TGTGCCTGGAGGGTAGGGCGGGACACTGAAGCTTTCTTT
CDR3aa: CAWRVGRDTEAFF

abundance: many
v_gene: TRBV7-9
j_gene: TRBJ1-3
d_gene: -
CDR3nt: TGTGCCAGCAGCTACGACGGCGGGGGAAACACCATATATTTT
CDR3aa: CASSYDGGGNTIYF

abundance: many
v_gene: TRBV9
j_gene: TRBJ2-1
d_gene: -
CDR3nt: TGTGCCAGCAGCCCCAGGTCCAATGAGGTTAATGAGCAGTTCTTC
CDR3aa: CASSPRSNEVNEQFF

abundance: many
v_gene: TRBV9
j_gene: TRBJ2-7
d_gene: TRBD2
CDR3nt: TGTGCCAGCAGCGTAGATAGCGGGGGTCCCTACGAGCAGTACTTC
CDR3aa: CASSVDSGGPYEQYF

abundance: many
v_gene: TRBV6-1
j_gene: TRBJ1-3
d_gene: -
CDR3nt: TGTGCCAGCTTTGAGGGGCCTGGAAACACCATATATTTT
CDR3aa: CASFEGPGNTIYF

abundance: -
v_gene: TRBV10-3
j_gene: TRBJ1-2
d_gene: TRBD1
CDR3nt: TGTGCCACCCTATTGACAGGGAATAAGCAGGGCTACACCTTC
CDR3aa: CATLLTGNKQGYTF

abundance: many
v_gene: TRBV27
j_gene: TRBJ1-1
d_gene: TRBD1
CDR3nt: TGTGCCAGCAGGAGACAGGGCCTCGTAACTGAAGCTTTCTTT
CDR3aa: CASRRQGLVTEAFF

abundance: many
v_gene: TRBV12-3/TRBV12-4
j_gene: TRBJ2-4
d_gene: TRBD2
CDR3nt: TGTGCCAGCAGTTTTCGGCCCCTTACTAGCGGGATAGCCAAAAACATTCAGTACTTC
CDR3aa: CASSFRPLTSGIAKNIQYF

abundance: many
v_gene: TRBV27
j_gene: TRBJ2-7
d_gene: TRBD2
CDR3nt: TGTGCCAGCAGTGGATGGGTAGCGGGTGTTTCCTACGAGCAGTACTTC
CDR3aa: CASSGWVAGVSYEQYF

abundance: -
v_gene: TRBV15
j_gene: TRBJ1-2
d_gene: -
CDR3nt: TGTGCCACCAGCAGAGATTTGGGCTCGGAGGACAGAAACTATGGCTACACCTTC
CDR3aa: CATSRDLGSEDRNYGYTF

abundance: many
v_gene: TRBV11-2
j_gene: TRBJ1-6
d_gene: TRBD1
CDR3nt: TGTGCCAGCAGGCCCACAGGGGGGCCCGGGAATTCACCCCTCCACTTT
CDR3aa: CASRPTGGPGNSPLHF

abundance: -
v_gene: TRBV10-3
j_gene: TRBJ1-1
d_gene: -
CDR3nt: TGTGCCATCAGTGGCAGGGGTCCGAACACTGAAGCTTTCTTT
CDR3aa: CAISGRGPNTEAFF

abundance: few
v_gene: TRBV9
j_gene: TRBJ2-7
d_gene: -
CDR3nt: TGTGCCAGCAGCGCGAAAGACAGGGCCGGGGGCGAGCAGTACTTC
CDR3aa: CASSAKDRAGGEQYF

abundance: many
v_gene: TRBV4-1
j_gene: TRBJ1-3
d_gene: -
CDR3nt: TGCGCCAGCAGCCACCGACAGGCCCCCTTGGGAAACACCATATATTTT
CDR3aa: CASSHRQAPLGNTIYF

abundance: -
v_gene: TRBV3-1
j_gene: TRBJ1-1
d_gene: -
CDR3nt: TGTGCCAGCACCGAGGTTGGGGGGCACACTGAAGCTTTCTTT
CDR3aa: CASTEVGGHTEAFF

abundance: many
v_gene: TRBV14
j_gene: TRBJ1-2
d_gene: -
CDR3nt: TGTGCCAGCAGCCAAGTTAATCCTAACTATGGCTACACCTTC
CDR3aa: CASSQVNPNYGYTF

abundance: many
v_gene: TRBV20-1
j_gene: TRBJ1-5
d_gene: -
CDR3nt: TGCAGTGCCCGCCGAGGCCGGGGCAATCAGCCCCAGCATTTT
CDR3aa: CSARRGRGNQPQHF

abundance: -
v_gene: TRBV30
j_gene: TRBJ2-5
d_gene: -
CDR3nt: TGTGCCTGGAGTAAGTTGGTAGAGACCCAGTACTTC
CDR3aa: CAWSKLVETQYF

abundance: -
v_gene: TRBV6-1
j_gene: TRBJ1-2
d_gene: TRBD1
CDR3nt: TGTGCCAGCCGGGACAGGTCATGGAACGGCTACACCTTC
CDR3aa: CASRDRSWNGYTF

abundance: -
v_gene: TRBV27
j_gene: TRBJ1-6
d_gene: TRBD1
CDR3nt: TGTGCCACCTCCCGACAGGGTCGTTATTCACCCCTCCACTTT
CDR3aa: CATSRQGRYSPLHF

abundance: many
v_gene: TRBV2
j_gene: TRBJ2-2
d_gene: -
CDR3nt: TGTGCCAGCAGTGAAGGAGCGTACACCGGGGAGCTGTTTTTT
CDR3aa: CASSEGAYTGELFF

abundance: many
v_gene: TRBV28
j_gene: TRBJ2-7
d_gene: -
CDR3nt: TGTGCCAGCAGTTTAAGGCGGAGCGGAAACGAGCAGTACTTC
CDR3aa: CASSLRRSGNEQYF

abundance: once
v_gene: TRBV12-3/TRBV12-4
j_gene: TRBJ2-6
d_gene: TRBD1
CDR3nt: TGTGCCAGCAGTTTTCCGGGACAGAGATCCTCTGGGGCCAACGTCCTGACTTTC
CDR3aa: CASSFPGQRSSGANVLTF

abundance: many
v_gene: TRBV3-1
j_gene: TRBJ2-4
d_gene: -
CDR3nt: TGTGCCAGCAGCCCGAGCCTGGGAGCCAAAAACATTCAGTACTTC
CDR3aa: CASSPSLGAKNIQYF

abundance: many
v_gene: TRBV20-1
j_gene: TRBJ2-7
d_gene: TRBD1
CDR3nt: TGCAGTGCACACGGGACAGGGGGCGAGCAGTACTTC
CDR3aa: CSAHGTGGEQYF

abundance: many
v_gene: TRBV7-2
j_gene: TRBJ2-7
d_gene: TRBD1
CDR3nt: TGTGCCAGCAGCTACAGGGGGGCCGAGCAGTACTTC
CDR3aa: CASSYRGAEQYF

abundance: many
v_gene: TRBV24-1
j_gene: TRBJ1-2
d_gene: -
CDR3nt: TGTGCCACCAGTGATTCGACGGCAAACTATGGCTACACCTTC
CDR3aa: CATSDSTANYGYTF

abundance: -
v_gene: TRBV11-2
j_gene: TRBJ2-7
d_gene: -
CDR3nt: TGTGCCAGCAGCTTAGACAGTTCTTCATACTACGAGCAGTACTTC
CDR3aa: CASSLDSSSYYEQYF

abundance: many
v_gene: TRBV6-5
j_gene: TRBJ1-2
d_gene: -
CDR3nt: TGTGCCAGCAGTTTGGGGGGGATGGTCCATAACTATGGCTACACCTTC
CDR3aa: CASSLGGMVHNYGYTF